A selection of T cell receptor beta chains follows, all from one sample in a study of T cells in Graves' hyperthyroidism and ophthalmopathy. TCRdb itself ran the multiplex PCR reads through MiXCR, one entry per CDR3 protein. This table has hundreds of thousands of distinct CDR3 sequences, more than 13% appearing once. Sequencing input: blood. These receptors were collected from a man aged 45-65 years with Graves' ophthalmopathy. Both conserved end residues are part of each CDR3. D genes are given only for firm matches. The size entry is marked missing in some rows and otherwise reads once, few, many or a size class.

TRBD2,.,TRBV6-1,TRBJ2-3,TGTGCCAGCAGCACACTAGCGGGAAGGTTCGGAGATACGCAGTATTTT,CASSTLAGRFGDTQYF
TRBD2,few,TRBV29-1,TRBJ2-1,TGCAGCGTTGACGGGCGGGAGTCCTACAATGAGCAGTTCTTC,CSVDGRESYNEQFF
.,many,TRBV2,TRBJ1-2,TGTGCCAGCAGCCTTAGTGGCTACACCTTC,CASSLSGYTF
TRBD2,.,TRBV27,TRBJ2-6,TGTGCCAGCAGCCAAACTAGCGGGAGGGTTGGGGCCAACGTCCTGACTTTC,CASSQTSGRVGANVLTF
.,many,TRBV5-1,TRBJ2-4,TGCGCCAGCAGCACGACCCCTACGGGGCAGGGGGCCAAAAACATTCAGTACTTC,CASSTTPTGQGAKNIQYF
TRBD1,.,TRBV19,TRBJ2-7,TGTGCCAGTAGACCGGGACAGGGGATCTACGAGCAGTACTTC,CASRPGQGIYEQYF
.,many,TRBV5-4,TRBJ2-7,TGTGCCAGCAGCACCCGGGACATGTACGACGAGCAGTACTTC,CASSTRDMYDEQYF
.,few,TRBV7-9,TRBJ2-3,TGTGCCAGCAGCCGGCCGGGGACAGATACGCAGTATTTT,CASSRPGTDTQYF
TRBD2,.,TRBV5-1,TRBJ2-1,TGCGCCAGCAGCTTCGGGGGTTACGGGAGGTGGAACAATGAGCAGTTCTTC,CASSFGGYGRWNNEQFF
TRBD2,many,TRBV20-1,TRBJ2-3,TGCAGTGCAACATCCGGGACTAGAGGAAATACAGATACGCAGTATTTT,CSATSGTRGNTDTQYF
TRBD1,many,TRBV30,TRBJ1-2,TGTGCCTGGAGTACCGACAGGGGTTGGAGTGGCTACACCTTC,CAWSTDRGWSGYTF
.,many,TRBV24-1,TRBJ2-5,TGTGCCACCAGTGATCCTATCGGACTGGAGGGGTCACAAGAGACCCAGTACTTC,CATSDPIGLEGSQETQYF
.,many,TRBV7-9,TRBJ2-1,TGTGCCAGCAGCTTAGTCGTCGCCGATGAGCAGTTCTTC,CASSLVVADEQFF
.,few,TRBV7-8,TRBJ2-7,TGTGCCAGCAGCTTAGCGTTACTAGCAGTCGGGGGCGAGCAGTACTTC,CASSLALLAVGGEQYF
.,.,TRBV14,TRBJ2-5,TGTGCCAGCAGCCAACTTAAGGAGACCCAGTACTTC,CASSQLKETQYF
.,many,TRBV7-9,TRBJ2-1,TGTGCCAGCAGCTTAGTCGGCTCTAGCGCGTCGAATGAGCAGTTCTTC,CASSLVGSSASNEQFF
TRBD2,many,TRBV12-3/TRBV12-4,TRBJ2-7,TGTGCCAGCAGGGGACTAGCGGCACCCTACGAGCAGTACTTC,CASRGLAAPYEQYF
.,many,TRBV27,TRBJ1-1,TGTGCCAGCAGTTTAGGGTCGAACGGTCGAGCTTTCTTT,CASSLGSNGRAFF
.,many,TRBV7-9,TRBJ2-7,TGTGCCAGCAGCTTAAGGGATAGGCCCCTCTACGAGCAGTACTTC,CASSLRDRPLYEQYF
.,.,TRBV25-1,TRBJ1-2,TGTGCCAGCAGTGATGCGGGCTATGGCTACACCTTC,CASSDAGYGYTF
.,.,TRBV11-2,TRBJ2-6,TGTGCCAGCAGCTTGGGGGGTCTCTCCGGGGCCAACGTCCTGACTTTC,CASSLGGLSGANVLTF
.,once,TRBV6-1,TRBJ1-2,TGTGCCAGCAGTGAAGAGGACCCCGGGCTTGACTATGGCTACACCTTC,CASSEEDPGLDYGYTF
.,few,TRBV14,TRBJ1-2,TGTGCCAGCAGCCAAGATCTAACTGGGGGTCGCGGCTACACCTTC,CASSQDLTGGRGYTF
TRBD2,few,TRBV7-3,TRBJ2-1,TGTGCCAGCAGCTTAAGACTAGCGGGAGGGCCCGGATCCTACAATGAGCAGTTCTTC,CASSLRLAGGPGSYNEQFF
TRBD2,many,TRBV20-1,TRBJ2-1,TGCAGTGCTAGGGTGACTAGCGGGGGGGACAATGAGCAGTTCTTC,CSARVTSGGDNEQFF
.,many,TRBV29-1,TRBJ2-2,TGCAGCGTTGAAGGAGGCACCGGGGAGCTGTTTTTT,CSVEGGTGELFF
.,many,TRBV6-6,TRBJ1-2,TGTGCCAGCAGTTACAAAACAGGGTCAAACTATGGCTACACCTTC,CASSYKTGSNYGYTF
.,many,TRBV11-2,TRBJ2-5,TGTGCCAGCAGCTTTTTAGGAGGTGAACAAGAGACCCAGTACTTC,CASSFLGGEQETQYF
.,many,TRBV28,TRBJ2-7,TGTGCCAGCAGTACCCCTGGTACGTCGGGTACCTACGAGCAGTACTTC,CASSTPGTSGTYEQYF
TRBD1,many,TRBV4-1,TRBJ2-7,TGCGCCAGCAGCCAAACAGGGGATACTACCTACGAGCAGTACTTC,CASSQTGDTTYEQYF
TRBD1,many,TRBV3-1,TRBJ1-6,TGTGCCAGCAGCCAGGATCCGACAGGGCTCGATTCACCCCTCCACTTT,CASSQDPTGLDSPLHF
TRBD2,.,TRBV5-1,TRBJ2-6,TGCGCCAGCAGCACCGGGGGGGGGGGCTCTACTGGGGCCAACGTCCTGACTTTC,CASSTGGGGSTGANVLTF
.,.,TRBV4-1,TRBJ1-1,TGCGCCAGCAGCCCCAGCGAAGGGGGGCGGCGAGGCACTGAAGCTTTCTTT,CASSPSEGGRRGTEAFF
.,.,TRBV2,TRBJ2-7,TGTGCCAGCAGTGAAGCAATGAACGAGCAGTACTTC,CASSEAMNEQYF
TRBD2,many,TRBV24-1,TRBJ2-1,TGTGCCACCAGTGATTCGCGTAATCTGGCGGGAGGCCGCAATGAGCAGTTCTTC,CATSDSRNLAGGRNEQFF
TRBD2,.,TRBV28,TRBJ2-7,TGTGCCAGCAGCCCGGGGGGTGGGGCGAGCTACGAGCAGTACTTC,CASSPGGGASYEQYF
.,.,TRBV20-1,TRBJ2-5,TGCAGTGCTAGCTGGGGAGGAGAGACCCAGTACTTC,CSASWGGETQYF
TRBD2,many,TRBV7-8,TRBJ2-5,TGTGCCAGCAGCCGAGGGACTAGCGGCCGCGAGACCCAGTACTTC,CASSRGTSGRETQYF
TRBD1,.,TRBV5-1,TRBJ2-1,TGCGCCAGCAGCTCGGGGACAGGGGGCGCTCGGCAGTTCTTC,CASSSGTGGARQFF
TRBD1,.,TRBV5-1,TRBJ2-7,TGCGCCAGCAGCCACGGCCCGAGACAGGGATCGATCCACGAGCAGTACTTC,CASSHGPRQGSIHEQYF
TRBD1,.,TRBV6-2/TRBV6-3,TRBJ2-7,TGTGCCAGCAGCCTCCGGGACAGGGGTTCCCCCCGGCGGTACTTC,CASSLRDRGSPRRYF
TRBD1,many,TRBV12-3/TRBV12-4,TRBJ2-1,TGTGCCAGCAGTCAAATACCAAAAACAGGGACAGGGAAGTTCAATGAGCAGTTCTTC,CASSQIPKTGTGKFNEQFF